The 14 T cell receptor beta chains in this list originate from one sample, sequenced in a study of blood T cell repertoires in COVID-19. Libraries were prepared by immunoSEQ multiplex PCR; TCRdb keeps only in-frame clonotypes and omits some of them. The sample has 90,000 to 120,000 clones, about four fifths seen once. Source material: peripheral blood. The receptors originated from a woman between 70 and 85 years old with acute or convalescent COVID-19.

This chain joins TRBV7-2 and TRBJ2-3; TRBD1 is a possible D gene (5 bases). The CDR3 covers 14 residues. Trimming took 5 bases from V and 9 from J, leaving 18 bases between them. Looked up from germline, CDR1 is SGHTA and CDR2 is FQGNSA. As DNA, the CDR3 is TGTGCCAGCAGCCCTTGGGGCGCGAGGTTGACGCAGTATTTT. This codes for CASSPWGARLTQYF.

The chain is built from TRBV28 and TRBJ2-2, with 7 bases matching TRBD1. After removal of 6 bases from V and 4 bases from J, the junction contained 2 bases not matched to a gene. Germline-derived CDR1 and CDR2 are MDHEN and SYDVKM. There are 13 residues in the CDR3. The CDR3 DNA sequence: TGTGCCAGCAGCAGACAGGGCACCGGGGAGCTGTTTTTT. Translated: CASSRQGTGELFF. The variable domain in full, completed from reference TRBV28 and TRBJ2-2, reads DVKVTQSSRYLVKRTGEKVFLECVQDMDHENMFWYRQDPGLGLRLIYFSYDVKMKEKGDIPEGYSVSREKKERFSLILESASTNQTSMYLCASSRQGTGELFFGEGSRLTVL.

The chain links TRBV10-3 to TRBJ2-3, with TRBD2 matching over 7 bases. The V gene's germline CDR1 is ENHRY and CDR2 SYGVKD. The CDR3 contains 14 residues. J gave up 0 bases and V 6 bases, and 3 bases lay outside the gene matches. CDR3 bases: TGTGCCATCAGCCATAGCGGGAGCACAGATACGCAGTATTTT. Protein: CAISHSGSTDTQYF.

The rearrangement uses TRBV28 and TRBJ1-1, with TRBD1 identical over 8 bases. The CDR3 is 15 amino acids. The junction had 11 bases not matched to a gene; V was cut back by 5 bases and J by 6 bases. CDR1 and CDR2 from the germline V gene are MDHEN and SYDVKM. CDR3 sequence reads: CASSPSRGLSAEAFF. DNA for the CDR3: TGTGCCAGCAGTCCCTCCAGGGGGCTGTCGGCTGAAGCTTTCTTT. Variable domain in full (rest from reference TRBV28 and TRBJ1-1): DVKVTQSSRYLVKRTGEKVFLECVQDMDHENMFWYRQDPGLGLRLIYFSYDVKMKEKGDIPEGYSVSREKKERFSLILESASTNQTSMYLCASSPSRGLSAEAFFGQGTRLTVV.

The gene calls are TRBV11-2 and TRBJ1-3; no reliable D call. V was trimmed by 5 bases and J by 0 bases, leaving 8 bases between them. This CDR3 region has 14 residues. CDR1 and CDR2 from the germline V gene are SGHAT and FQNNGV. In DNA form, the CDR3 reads TGTGCCAGCAGCCCGCGTGGCTCTGGAAACACCATATATTTT. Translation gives CASSPRGSGNTIYF.

CDR3 sequence (DNA): TGCGCCAGCAGCCCCGGGCCCAGGGAAGGCACTGAAGCTTTCTTT. Translation gives CASSPGPREGTEAFF. This chain uses TRBV5-1 with TRBJ1-1; weak D call: TRBD1 (5 bases). V lost 4 bases, J lost 4 bases, and 17 bases lay in between. This CDR3 is built from 15 residues. Germline CDR1 reads SGHRS; CDR2 reads YFSETQ.

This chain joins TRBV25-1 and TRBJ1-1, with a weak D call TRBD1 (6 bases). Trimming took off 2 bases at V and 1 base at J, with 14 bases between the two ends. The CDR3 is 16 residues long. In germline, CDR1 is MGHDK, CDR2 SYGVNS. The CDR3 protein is CASSELQTGSNTEAFF. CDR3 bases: TGTGCCAGCAGTGAACTACAAACAGGGTCGAACACTGAAGCTTTCTTT.

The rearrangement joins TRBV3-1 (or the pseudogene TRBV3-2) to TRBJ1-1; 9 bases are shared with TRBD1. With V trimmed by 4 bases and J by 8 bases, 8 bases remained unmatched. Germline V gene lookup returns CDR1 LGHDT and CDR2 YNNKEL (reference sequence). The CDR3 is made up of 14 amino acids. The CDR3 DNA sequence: TGTGCCAGCAGCCCGGGGGACAGGGCTTCAGAAGCTTTCTTT. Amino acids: CASSPGDRASEAFF.

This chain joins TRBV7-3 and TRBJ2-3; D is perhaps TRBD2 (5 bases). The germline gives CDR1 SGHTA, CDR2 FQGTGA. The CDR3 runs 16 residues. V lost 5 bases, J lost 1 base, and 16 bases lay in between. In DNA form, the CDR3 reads TGTGCCAGCAGCCTCCGTGGCGGGTGGGGCACAGATACGCAGTATTTT. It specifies CASSLRGGWGTDTQYF.

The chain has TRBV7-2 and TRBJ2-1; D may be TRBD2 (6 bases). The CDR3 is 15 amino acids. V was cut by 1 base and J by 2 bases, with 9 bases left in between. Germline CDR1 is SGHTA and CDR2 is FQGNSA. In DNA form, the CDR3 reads TGTGCCAGCAGCTTAGTCGGGAGCCCCTACAATGAGCAGTTCTTC. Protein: CASSLVGSPYNEQFF.

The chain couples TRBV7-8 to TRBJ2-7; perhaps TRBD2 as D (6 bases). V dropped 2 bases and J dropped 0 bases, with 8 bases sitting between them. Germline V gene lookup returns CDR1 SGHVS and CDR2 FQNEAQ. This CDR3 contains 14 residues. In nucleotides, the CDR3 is TGTGCCAGCAGCTTAAGCGGGCTCTCCTACGAGCAGTACTTC. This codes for CASSLSGLSYEQYF.

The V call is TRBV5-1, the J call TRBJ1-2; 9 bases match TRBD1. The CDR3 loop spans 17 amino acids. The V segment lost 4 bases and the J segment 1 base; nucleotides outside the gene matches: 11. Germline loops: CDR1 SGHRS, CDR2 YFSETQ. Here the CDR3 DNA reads TGCGCCAGCAGCCCCGGGACAGGGACCCACAGTAACTATGGCTACACCTTC. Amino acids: CASSPGTGTHSNYGYTF.

The CDR3: CASSITGGIVNTEAFF. Here the CDR3 DNA reads TGTGCCAGTAGTATCACAGGGGGAATAGTGAACACTGAAGCTTTCTTT. The rearrangement links TRBV19 to TRBJ1-1, with 8 positions matching TRBD1. J lost 0 bases, V lost 3 bases, and 6 bases had no gene match. This CDR3 contains 16 residues. The germline V gene encodes CDR1 LNHDA and CDR2 SQIVND (reference sequence).

This CDR3 reads CASSTNTRGADTQYF. The CDR3 DNA reads TGTGCCAGCAGCACTAATACCCGGGGGGCAGATACGCAGTATTTT. The chain is built from TRBV11-2 and TRBJ2-3; 7 bases agree with TRBD2. The CDR3 loop spans 15 amino acids. The V gene end was trimmed by 5 bases and the J gene end by 4 bases; junction bases not matched to a gene: 9. Per germline, CDR1 SGHAT and CDR2 FQNNGV.